A single sample is the source of the 5 T cell receptor beta chains below, sequenced in a study of early T cells in non-severe SARS-CoV-2 infection (dated by TCRdb to the early 2020s). The receptor library was made with 5' RACE. The reads were generated on a NextSeq 500. TCRdb reran the public reads through fastp at Q25 and MiXCR, keeping productive beta chains. Entries that share a CDR3 protein sequence are merged under the most common genes and DNA. The sample records roughly 40,000 distinct CDR3 sequences, approximately 5.9% of which are singletons. Roughly 4.8% of the sample is held by the ten biggest clonotypes. Source material: whole blood. These receptors were collected from an adult who was a healthcare worker with PCR-confirmed SARS-CoV-2 infection or an uninfected control (not recorded which).

DNA of the CDR3: TGTGCCAGCAGCCCGCGAGGGGGACTAGCGGGACCAGATACGCAGTATTTT. Amino acids: CASSPRGGLAGPDTQYF. This chain links TRBV7-9 with TRBJ2-3; 13 bases agree with TRBD2. CDR1 SEHNR and CDR2 FQNEAQ come from the germline V gene (reference sequence). The V segment lost 5 bases and the J segment 4 bases; nucleotides outside the gene matches: 9. The CDR3 is 17 amino acids.

This clonotype was observed many times. The rearrangement joins TRBV29-1 to TRBJ2-5; 9 bases line up with TRBD1. V lost 3 bases and J lost 5; bases outside the gene matches: 1. This CDR3 spans 12 amino acids. Germline-derived CDR1 and CDR2 are SQVTM and ANQGSEA. The CDR3 sequence is CSVDGQGETQYF. The CDR3 DNA reads TGCAGCGTTGACGGACAGGGGGAGACCCAGTACTTC.

This clonotype has a count of ten or more. V gene TRBV20-1 combines with J gene TRBJ1-1; D gene unclear. V shed 3 bases and J shed 7 bases, with 6 bases lying between them. Germline CDR1 DFQATT, CDR2 SNEGSKA (reference sequence). This CDR3 contains 10 residues. The CDR3 region is CSASTVEAFF. The CDR3 region has the DNA TGCAGTGCTAGTACGGTTGAAGCTTTCTTT.

This clonotype has at least ten counts. The V gene is TRBV7-2, the J gene TRBJ2-3; TRBD2 might be the D (6 bases). The CDR3 runs 16 residues. Germline V CDR1 and CDR2: SGHTA, FQGNSA. V lost 1 base and J 3 bases, leaving 14 bases between the germline ends. The DNA of the CDR3 is TGTGCCAGCAGCTTAGAGGGGACGACTAGGACAGATACGCAGTATTTT. Protein sequence: CASSLEGTTRTDTQYF.

In this sample, this clonotype turned up many times. The chain recombines TRBV18 with TRBJ1-2, with 11 bases aligning to TRBD1. Trimming took 3 bases from V and 3 from J; bases not matched to a gene: 3. CDR3 length equals 15 residues. CDR1 and CDR2 (germline): KGHSH, LQKENI. Here the CDR3 reads CASSPDRGHDYGYTF. Here the CDR3 DNA reads TGTGCCAGCTCACCGGACAGGGGGCACGACTATGGCTACACCTTC.